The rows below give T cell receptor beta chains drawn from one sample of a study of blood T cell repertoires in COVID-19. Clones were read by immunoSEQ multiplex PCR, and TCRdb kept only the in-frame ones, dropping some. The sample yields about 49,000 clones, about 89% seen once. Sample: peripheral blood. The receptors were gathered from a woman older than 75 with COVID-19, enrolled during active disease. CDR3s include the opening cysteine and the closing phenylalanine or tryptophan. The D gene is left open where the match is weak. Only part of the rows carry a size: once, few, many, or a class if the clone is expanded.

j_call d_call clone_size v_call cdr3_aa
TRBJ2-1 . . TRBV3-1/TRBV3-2 CASSQVRRNEQFF
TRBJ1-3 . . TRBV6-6 CASSPSGGNTIYF
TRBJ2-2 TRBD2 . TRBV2 CAITGGYGELFF
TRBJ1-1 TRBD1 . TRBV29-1 CSVGDSEAFF
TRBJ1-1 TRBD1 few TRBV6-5 CASSYRTGSVNTEAFF
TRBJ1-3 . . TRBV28 CASSRPAGKDFSGNTIYF
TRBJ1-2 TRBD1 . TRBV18 CASSPLGRTGGVNGYTF
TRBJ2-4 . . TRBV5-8 CASSRQALVTKNIQYF
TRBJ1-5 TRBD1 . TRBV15 CATSRDWTGSQPQHF
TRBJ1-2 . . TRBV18 CASSPPSRTAGYTF
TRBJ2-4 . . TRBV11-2 CASSPTLGVLAKNIQYF
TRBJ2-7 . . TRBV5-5 CASSLGQTNYEQYF
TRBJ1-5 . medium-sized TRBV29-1 CSVRTADSNQPQHF
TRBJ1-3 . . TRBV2 CASSEQVSASGNTIYF
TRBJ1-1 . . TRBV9 CASSPRGRLSNTEAFF
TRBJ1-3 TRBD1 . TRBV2 CASVRTGGSGNTIYF
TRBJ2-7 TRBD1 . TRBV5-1 CASSLVAGGSYEQYF
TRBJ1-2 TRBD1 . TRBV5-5 CASSVRQGTAYGYTF
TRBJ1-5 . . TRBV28 CASSYSGGKNQPQHF
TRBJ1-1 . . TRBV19 CASIATGENTEAFF
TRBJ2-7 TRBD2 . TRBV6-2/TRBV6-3 CASSYFPSGRVSYEQYF
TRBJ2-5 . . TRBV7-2 CASSLTGLKTQYF
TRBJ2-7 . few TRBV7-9 CAIGTSLPHEQYF
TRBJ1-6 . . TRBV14 CASSPRGAYNSPLHF
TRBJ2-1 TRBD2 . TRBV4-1 CASSHLTSGTYNEQFF
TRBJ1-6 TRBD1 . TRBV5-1 CASSSSTGENSPLHF
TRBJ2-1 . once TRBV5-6 CASSLNSRGNEQFF
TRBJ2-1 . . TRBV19 CASSIVAHSSYNEQFF
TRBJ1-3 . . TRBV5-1 CASTLNVGSSGNTIYF
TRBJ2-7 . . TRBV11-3 CASWLGREVYEQYF
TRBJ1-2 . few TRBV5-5 CASSQQRTGNYGYTF
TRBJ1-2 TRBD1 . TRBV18 CASAQGAANYGYTF
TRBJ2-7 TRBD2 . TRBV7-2 CASSPPGTSGEQYF
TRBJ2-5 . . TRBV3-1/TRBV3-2 CASSQDAYQETQYF
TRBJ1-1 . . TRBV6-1 CASSEVTGSDTEAFF
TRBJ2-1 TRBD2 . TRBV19 CASSNVAGGRNEQFF
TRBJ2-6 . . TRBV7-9 CASSQTESGANVLTF
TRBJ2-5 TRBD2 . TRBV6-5 CASRLAGVEETQYF
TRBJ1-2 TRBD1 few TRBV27 CASSLGQGAKYYGYTF
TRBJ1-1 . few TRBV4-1 CASSRTANTEAFF
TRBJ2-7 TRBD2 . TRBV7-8 CASTLGLDLGFGQYF
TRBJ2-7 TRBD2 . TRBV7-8 CASSLGPSGASYEQYF
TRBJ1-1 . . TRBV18 CASSPRTANTEAFF
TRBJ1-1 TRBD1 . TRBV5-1 CASNKNPGTGYELNTEAFF
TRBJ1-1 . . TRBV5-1 CASSLGEGDDEAFF
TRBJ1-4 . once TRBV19 CASSFGITGEKLFF